Listed below are T cell receptor beta chains from one sample, sequenced in a study of T-cell memory formation after mild COVID-19. One entry per CDR3 protein, called by TCRdb with MiXCR from the 5' RACE reads. This table has tens of thousands of distinct CDR3 sequences, around 10% appearing once. The sample comprised PBMCs or a T cell subset sorted from them (not recorded which). These receptors were collected from an adult woman who had mild COVID-19 (a few samples of this study predate the infection). Cell type and time point are not known. Each CDR3 is given with its conserved first and last residue. Each record gives: J gene, V gene, D gene, clone size, CDR3 DNA, CDR3 protein. A D gene is named only where the DNA matches it firmly. Size values are once, few and many counts, or a class for expanded clones, and some rows have none.

>TRBJ2-7|TRBV12-3/TRBV12-4|-|-
TGTGCCAGCGGGAATTTGCCGGTCTCCTACGAGCAGTACTTC
CASGNLPVSYEQYF
>TRBJ2-3|TRBV5-1|TRBD1|many
TGCGCCAGCAGCAAGGACAGGGAGACAGATACGCAGTATTTT
CASSKDRETDTQYF
>TRBJ2-2|TRBV5-1|-|many
TGCGCCAGCAGCTATCCAGGGGCTGGGAACACCGGGGAGCTGTTTTTT
CASSYPGAGNTGELFF
>TRBJ2-5|TRBV7-2|-|-
TGTGCCAGCAGCTTAATGGCTGAGACCCAGTACTTC
CASSLMAETQYF
>TRBJ1-1|TRBV18|-|many
TGTGCCAGCTCACCACTACTTCCGGGGAACTACATGAACACTGAAGCTTTCTTT
CASSPLLPGNYMNTEAFF
>TRBJ2-7|TRBV12-3/TRBV12-4|TRBD2|many
TGTGCCAGCAGCTCCGGTCTAGCGGCAGCATCCTACGAGCAGTACTTC
CASSSGLAAASYEQYF
>TRBJ2-2|TRBV4-1|TRBD1|-
TGCGCCAGCAGCCGAGGACAGGGGCTTGATGGGGCGAACACCGGGGAGCTGTTTTTT
CASSRGQGLDGANTGELFF
>TRBJ1-5|TRBV6-6|TRBD1|-
TGTGCCAGCAGGCCGGGACAGGGATTCTGGCAGCCCCAGCATTTT
CASRPGQGFWQPQHF
>TRBJ1-1|TRBV20-1|-|-
TGCAGTGCTAGCGGTAGGAATACTGAAGCTTTCTTT
CSASGRNTEAFF
>TRBJ2-7|TRBV29-1|-|many
TGCAGCGTTGGGCAGGGAGGCTACGAGCAGTACTTC
CSVGQGGYEQYF
>TRBJ1-5|TRBV9|-|-
TGTGCCAGCAGCGTTGACGGGGCTCAGCCCCAGCATTTT
CASSVDGAQPQHF
>TRBJ1-5|TRBV21-1|-|-
TGTGCCAGCAATCAGCCCCAGCATTTT
CASNQPQHF
>TRBJ1-1|TRBV3-1|-|few
TGTGCCAGCAGCCTTATCGTAGTAGGGTTGCCCAGGACTAACACTGAAGCTTTCTTT
CASSLIVVGLPRTNTEAFF
>TRBJ1-1|TRBV3-1|-|-
TGTGCCAGCAGCCAAGGGCTGGAGCACCAAGCTTTCTTT
CASSQGLEHQAFF
>TRBJ2-3|TRBV25-1|TRBD2|-
TGTGCCAGCTGGACTAGCGGGGCGGATACGCAGTATTTT
CASWTSGADTQYF
>TRBJ2-5|TRBV4-1|TRBD2|few
TGCGCCAGCAGACGGCTGCTAGCGGGGTTGGAGACCCAGTACTTC
CASRRLLAGLETQYF
>TRBJ2-7|TRBV29-1|TRBD1|-
TGCAGCGTCCAGGGAGGGACAGGGGGCTCCTACGAGCAGTACTTC
CSVQGGTGGSYEQYF
>TRBJ2-1|TRBV12-3/TRBV12-4|TRBD2|many
TGTGCCAGCAGTCAAAGCGGGACTAAGTACAATGAGCAGTTCTTC
CASSQSGTKYNEQFF